The present entry profiles one TCR beta chain with its context. No antigen is known for it. Produced via immunoSEQ multiplex PCR; TCRdb's table is partial and in-frame only. The data contain 140,000 or so clones, 90% to 95% of them singletons. This sample stems from a study of T cell responses to AZD1222 COVID-19 vaccine. Overall study findings and caveats: A reported finding is that nearly half of spike-specific TCRs target unmutated variant regions.

V gave up 4 bases and J gave up 1 base; unmatched junction bases: 6. This CDR3 is built from 15 residues. CDR1 MNHEY and CDR2 SVGEGT come from the germline V gene. This specimen was peripheral blood, taken 28 days after the second AZD1222 dose. The genes are TRBV6-2 or TRBV6-3 and TRBJ1-2; TRBD1 matches at 7 bases. The source of this sequence is an adult who received the AZD1222 COVID-19 vaccine. Written as DNA, the CDR3 is TGTGCCAGCAGTTTCCGGGACAGACTTAACTATGGCTACACCTTC. This translates into CASSFRDRLNYGYTF.